This TCR beta chain derives from a study of T cells after posttransplantation cyclophosphamide. General study points: Later blood repertoires were often dominated by clones from the donor CD8+ memory compartment. Tissue-infiltrating T cells from skin or gut overlapped little with blood T cells. After PTCy, TRB diversity resembled that of CNI/methotrexate controls.

The CDR3 spans 15 residues. Trimming removed 5 bases from V and 2 bases from J; junction bases left unmatched: 6. Germline assignment: CDR1 LNHDA and CDR2 SQIVND (reference sequence). This clone has a count of ten or more. Its antigen is not known. Assay: immunoSEQ multiplex PCR; the TCRdb copy retains only in-frame clones and omits some. This repertoire holds about 33,000 clones, and none appear only once. The related graft donor's blood sample was taken on the day of bone marrow donation. This TCR was recovered from a girl aged 10 to 17 in good health, CMV-negative, and a related stem cell transplant donor. The sequenced sample consisted of PBMCs. The J gene is TRBJ1-5, the V gene TRBV19; TRBD1 aligns across 7 bases. The CDR3 sequence is CASSFTGAGNQPQHF. CDR3 nucleotide sequence: TGTGCCAGTAGTTTTACAGGGGCGGGCAATCAGCCCCAGCATTTT. The full variable domain, completed using reference TRBV19 and TRBJ1-5, is DGGITQSPKYLFRKEGQNVTLSCEQNLNHDAMYWYRQDPGQGLRLIYYSQIVNDFQKGDIAEGYSVSREKKESFPLTVTSAQKNPTAFYLCASSFTGAGNQPQHFGDGTRLSIL.